Presented here are 22 T cell receptor beta chains from one specimen sequenced in a study of cytomegalovirus exposure and HLA in healthy donors. PCR amplification relied on 60 Vbeta primers (plus 13 Jbeta primers). Sequencing used immunoSEQ multiplex PCR; TCRdb keeps in-frame clones, though not all of them. Of tens of thousands of clones in the sample, around 80% were seen once. The sample taken for sequencing was PBMCs. All receptors derive from a man in his forties in good health and CMV-seronegative.

The chain has TRBV6-5 and TRBJ1-2; 7 nucleotides align to TRBD1. The V and J ends lost 5 bases and 4 bases, in that order; junction bases with no gene match: 4. Germline V gene sequence: CDR1 MNHEY, CDR2 SVGAGI. CDR3 length: 13 amino acids. CDR3 residues: CASSNRGGYGYTF. CDR3 DNA sequence: TGTGCCAGCAGTAACAGGGGTGGCTATGGCTACACCTTC.

The chain carries TRBV25-1 and TRBJ2-7, with a tentative D call TRBD1 (5 bases). Trimming removed 4 bases from V and 3 bases from J, with 13 bases in between. The germline V gene has CDR1 MGHDK and CDR2 SYGVNS. The CDR3 contains 14 residues. The CDR3, as DNA: TGTGCCAGCAGTGTAGTTGGGGCCCGCTACGAGCAGTACTTC. The encoded protein is CASSVVGARYEQYF.

This chain joins TRBV9 and TRBJ2-2, with a tentative D call TRBD1 (6 bases). The CDR3 runs to 15 residues. Trimming left V 0 bases short and J 5 bases short, with 11 bases between. Germline V lookup: CDR1 SGDLS, CDR2 YYNGEE. CDR3 nucleotides: TGTGCCAGCAGCGTAGCAGGGGTTGAGACCGGGGAGCTGTTTTTT. It specifies CASSVAGVETGELFF.

The chain's CDR3 is CASSPLAGEITGELFF. The CDR3 DNA follows: TGCGCCAGCAGCCCACTAGCGGGAGAAATCACCGGGGAGCTGTTTTTT. The genes are TRBV4-1 and TRBJ2-2, with 11 bases fitting TRBD2. Trimming at V came to 4 bases and at J to 4 bases, leaving 5 bases not matched to a gene. The CDR3 runs 16 residues. Germline V gene lookup returns CDR1 MGHRA and CDR2 YSYEKL.

J is TRBJ2-3 and V is TRBV6-5, with a possible D match to TRBD2 (6 bases). CDR1 MNHEY and CDR2 SVGAGI come from the germline V gene. The CDR3 is made up of 14 amino acids. V was trimmed by 5 bases and J by 6 bases, leaving 15 bases between them. The CDR3 DNA follows: TGTGCCAGCAGTCCCCCCGGGGGAGCGGATACGCAGTATTTT. This codes for CASSPPGGADTQYF.

Points on this clone: Germline and junction disagree at one end, which may indicate a read error. The chain links TRBV7-9 to TRBJ2-7, with 7 bases matching TRBD1. The CDR3 is 12 residues long. Germline V gene sequence: CDR1 SEHNR, CDR2 FQNEAQ (reference sequence). In DNA, the CDR3 is TGTTCCAGCAGCTCTAACAGGGGCGAGCAGTACTTC. It translates to CSSSSNRGEQYF.

The genes are TRBV4-1 and TRBJ1-2, with TRBD1 matching over 7 bases. CDR1 MGHRA and CDR2 YSYEKL come from the germline V gene. The trim removed 4 bases at V and 8 bases at J, leaving 10 bases unmatched. This CDR3 has 14 residues. CDR3 sequence (DNA): TGCGCCAGCAGCCCAACACTGGGACAGTGGGGCTACACCTTC. Its protein is CASSPTLGQWGYTF.

This clone has more than one count but fewer than ten. The V and J genes are TRBV4-2 and TRBJ2-2; D call uncertain. The germline gives CDR1 LGHNA, CDR2 YNFKEQ. V shed 5 bases and J shed 3 bases, with 7 bases lying between them. The CDR3 consists of 13 residues. The CDR3 region has the DNA TGTGCCAGCAGCTTGACACACACCGGGGAGCTGTTTTTT. Amino acids: CASSLTHTGELFF.

The chain links TRBV5-5 to TRBJ2-7, with D possibly being TRBD2 (7 bases). Trimming cost V 4 bases and J 2 bases, with 16 bases left between them. CDR3 length equals 15 residues. Germline V CDR1 and CDR2: SGHKS, YYEKEE (reference sequence). The CDR3 DNA reads as TGTGCCAGCAGCCCCGGGGGGCCGGTCCCCTACGAGCAGTACTTC. Translation gives CASSPGGPVPYEQYF.

The rearrangement uses TRBV9 and TRBJ2-1, with a possible D match to TRBD2 (6 bases). Per the germline V gene, CDR1 is SGDLS and CDR2 is YYNGEE. This CDR3 has 18 residues. V shed 1 base and J shed 6 bases, with 23 bases lying between them. CDR3 nucleotide sequence: TGTGCCAGCAGCGTATTATCTTTCCTTGGACTAACCCCCAATGAGCAGTTCTTC. The encoded protein is CASSVLSFLGLTPNEQFF.

The chain is built from TRBV7-2 and TRBJ2-7; 15 nucleotides line up with TRBD2. Per the germline V gene, CDR1 is SGHTA and CDR2 is FQGNSA. V was clipped by 3 bases and J by 3 bases; unmatched bases: 6. The CDR3 consists of 17 residues. CDR3 DNA: TGTGCCAGCAGCTTCCCAGGACTAGCGGGAGGGTTCTACGAGCAGTACTTC. It encodes CASSFPGLAGGFYEQYF.

The rearrangement uses TRBV9 and TRBJ1-6; 8 nucleotides match TRBD1. Germline V lookup: CDR1 SGDLS, CDR2 YYNGEE. The CDR3 contains 15 residues. The V and J ends lost 4 bases and 5 bases, in that order; junction bases with no gene match: 5. Written as DNA, the CDR3 is TGTGCCAGCAGCTTCGACAGGGGCGATAATTCACCCCTCCACTTT. Translated: CASSFDRGDNSPLHF.

The chain employs TRBV7-2 and TRBJ2-2; D is undetermined. The CDR3 covers 14 residues. V was pared by 2 bases and J by 8 bases, with 12 bases between. CDR1 SGHTA and CDR2 FQGNSA come from the germline V gene. The CDR3 reads CASSLPPIGGELFF. The CDR3 DNA reads as TGTGCCAGCAGCTTACCCCCTATTGGTGGGGAGCTGTTTTTT.

This clone appeared a single time. One end of the junction varies from germline; a read error may be responsible. The chain links TRBV5-5 to TRBJ2-7, with 7 bases aligning to TRBD2. The V gene's germline CDR1 is SGHKS and CDR2 YYEKEE (reference sequence). The CDR3 contains 15 residues. The CDR3 reads CASSPGEGIVLFRSF. Here the CDR3 DNA reads TGTGCCAGCAGCCCCGGGGAGGGGATCGTTTTATTTAGGTCCTTC.

This chain joins TRBV5-4 and TRBJ1-5, with 8 bases lining up with TRBD1. Trimming cost V 4 bases and J 3 bases; bases outside gene matches: 6. Germline-derived CDR1 and CDR2 are SGHNT and YYREEE (reference sequence). CDR3 length equals 15 residues. For the CDR3, the DNA is TGTGCCAGCAGCCCGGGACAGGATAACAATCAGCCCCAGCATTTT. This sequence encodes CASSPGQDNNQPQHF. Using reference TRBV5-4 and TRBJ1-5 for the parts outside the CDR3, the full variable domain is ETGVTQSPTHLIKTRGQQVTLRCSSQSGHNTVSWYQQALGQGPQFIFQYYREEENGRGNFPPRFSGLQFPNYSSELNVNALELDDSALYLCASSPGQDNNQPQHFGDGTRLSIL.

The rearrangement joins TRBV7-2 to TRBJ2-1, with D possibly TRBD2 on 5 matching bases. Between the trimmed V and J ends, which lost 0 bases and 13 bases, there was a span of 16 bases. Germline V lookup: CDR1 SGHTA, CDR2 FQGNSA. There are 14 residues in the CDR3. CDR3 sequence: CASSLASIGRFQFF. Written as DNA, the CDR3 is TGTGCCAGCAGCTTAGCGTCGATTGGGAGATTCCAGTTCTTC.

The chain has TRBV11-2 and TRBJ2-7; possible D gene TRBD1, 5 bases. V shed 1 base and J shed 2 bases, with 12 bases lying between them. Germline V CDR1 and CDR2: SGHAT, FQNNGV. The CDR3 covers 15 residues. In DNA, the CDR3 is TGTGCCAGCAGCTTAGGGTCGACAGTTCCCTACGAGCAGTACTTC. Translated: CASSLGSTVPYEQYF.

The chain carries TRBV6-5 and TRBJ1-1; D is ambiguous. Germline CDR1 MNHEY, CDR2 SVGAGI. The germline V and J ends were trimmed by 6 bases and 1 base, with 9 bases remaining between them. This CDR3 has 13 residues. CDR3 loop: CASSSERNTEAFF. CDR3 DNA: TGTGCCAGCAGCAGCGAACGGAACACTGAAGCTTTCTTT.

This clone has a single count. The rearrangement uses TRBV5-1 and TRBJ1-1; maybe TRBD1 (6 bases). The CDR3 is made up of 14 amino acids. Trimming removed 4 bases from V and 3 bases from J, with 13 bases in between. Germline V gives CDR1 SGHRS, CDR2 YFSETQ. In nucleotides, the CDR3 is TGCGCCAGCAGCCACCAGGGGCCTCACACTGAAGCTTTCTTT. The encoded protein is CASSHQGPHTEAFF.

The J gene is TRBJ2-5, the V gene TRBV18; 7 nucleotides align to TRBD1. V was clipped by 3 bases and J by 5 bases; unmatched bases: 12. The CDR3 totals 16 residues. The germline CDR1 and CDR2 sequences are KGHSH and LQKENI. The CDR3 DNA is TGTGCCAGCTCACCCGCCTTGACAGGGTCGGTCGAGACCCAGTACTTC. Translated, it gives CASSPALTGSVETQYF.

This clone was seen only a few times. V and J are TRBV7-8 and TRBJ2-5; TRBD2 aligns across 10 bases. Germline V gene data show CDR1 as SGHVS and CDR2 as FQNEAQ. The CDR3 contains 16 residues. J lost 4 bases, V lost 4 bases, and 9 bases had no gene match. CDR3 sequence reads: CASSSHSGRAGETQYF. The CDR3 DNA reads as TGTGCCAGCAGCTCCCACAGCGGGAGGGCCGGAGAGACCCAGTACTTC.

This clone has more than one count but fewer than ten. The gene calls are TRBV10-1 and TRBJ2-2; 14 bases line up with TRBD2. Per the germline V gene, CDR1 is WNHNN and CDR2 is SYGVQD (reference sequence). The CDR3 spans 17 residues. With V trimmed by 6 bases and J by 4 bases, 7 bases remained unmatched. CDR3 coding DNA: TGCGCCAGCAGCCCGGGACTAGCGGGGGTGGGCACCGGGGAGCTGTTTTTT. This translates into CASSPGLAGVGTGELFF.